The clone carrying this TCR beta chain was counted many times. No antigen is known for it. The data derive from a study of response to subunit inactivated influenza vaccine. The study's findings and limits: Seasonal influenza vaccination, on each occasion, was suggested by the authors to recruit few new T cells.

A single record per CDR3 protein comes from TCRdb applying MiXCR to the RT-PCR reads. In the table there are around 790,000 distinct CDR3 sequences, approximately 22% of which are singletons. Trimming cost V 6 bases and J 1 base, with 9 bases left between them. The CDR3 covers 13 residues. The receptor was derived from a man aged 45-65 years who received an inactivated influenza vaccine. The starting material was PBMCs from blood, obtained approximately 5 days after vaccination. The genes are TRBV12-3 or TRBV12-4 and TRBJ1-1; D is perhaps TRBD1 (5 bases). CDR3 sequence: CASRLRENTEAFF. The DNA of the CDR3 is TGTGCCAGCAGACTCAGGGAGAACACTGAAGCTTTCTTT.